The next 25 T cell receptor beta chains were all read from a single sample in a study of long-term antiretroviral therapy in people with HIV. Survey-level immunoSEQ v3.0 assays were run. Assay: immunoSEQ multiplex PCR; the TCRdb copy retains only in-frame clones and omits some. Of more than 15,000 clones listed, roughly 90% are singletons. Material: unsorted PBMCs, obtained 0.3 years after starting antiretroviral therapy. The receptors here all came from a man aged 60 to 75 with HIV.

The chain is built from TRBV28 and TRBJ1-2; D is undetermined. Trimming removed 8 bases at V and 5 bases at J, with 12 bases between. This CDR3 is built from 12 residues. Germline V CDR1 and CDR2: MDHEN, SYDVKM. CDR3: CASGGETYGYTF. The CDR3 coding sequence is TGTGCCAGCGGCGGGGAAACATATGGCTACACCTTC.

This clone was counted a single time. The rearrangement links TRBV2 to TRBJ1-5; D is unresolved. The length of the CDR3 is 12 residues. In germline, CDR1 is SNHLY, CDR2 FYNNEI. V was cut by 3 bases and J by 4 bases, with 4 bases left in between. The DNA of the CDR3 is TGTGCCAGCAGTGACTCTAATCAGCCCCAGCATTTT. Translated, it gives CASSDSNQPQHF.

The chain uses TRBV19 and TRBJ1-1; D is possibly TRBD1 (6 bases). V lost 8 bases, J lost 3 bases, and 13 bases lay in between. Germline V gene lookup returns CDR1 LNHDA and CDR2 SQIVND (reference sequence). The CDR3 sequence is 13 residues long. The CDR3 protein is CASGTGMYTEAFF. The CDR3 DNA reads as TGTGCCAGTGGTACAGGGATGTACACTGAAGCTTTCTTT.

CDR3 amino acids: CAWSEDRVLPQHF. CDR3 sequence (DNA): TGTGCCTGGAGTGAGGACAGGGTTCTGCCCCAGCATTTT. This chain links TRBV30 with TRBJ1-5; 8 bases are a match to TRBD1. This CDR3 comprises 13 residues. From germline, CDR1 is GTSNPN and CDR2 SVGIG (reference sequence). With 1 base clipped from V and 9 bases from J, the junction kept 5 bases outside the gene matches.

V gene TRBV18 combines with J gene TRBJ2-3; TRBD1 might be the D (6 bases). The CDR3 extends over 15 amino acids. V was shortened by 3 bases and J by 0 bases, with 10 bases between the two germline ends. Per germline, CDR1 KGHSH and CDR2 LQKENI. The CDR3 DNA is TGTGCCAGCTCACCGATGGGGGCTAGCACAGATACGCAGTATTTT. Its protein product is CASSPMGASTDTQYF.

CDR3 DNA: TGTGCCATCAGTGTCTCTCTGGGGGACACCGGGGAGCTGTTTTTT. Protein sequence: CAISVSLGDTGELFF. The chain couples TRBV10-3 to TRBJ2-2; D might be TRBD1 or TRBD2, each matching 5 bases. This CDR3 comprises 15 residues. Trimming took off 4 bases at V and 3 bases at J, with 12 bases between the two ends. Germline values: CDR1 ENHRY, CDR2 SYGVKD.

Comments on this clone: A junction end diverges from the germline sequence, so it may reflect a read error. The V call is TRBV7-2, the J call TRBJ1-2; 7 nucleotides align to TRBD1. In germline, CDR1 is SGHTA, CDR2 FQGNSA. CDR3 length equals 13 residues. The CDR3 spells CASSLAGQETIHF. For the CDR3, the DNA is TGTGCCAGCAGCTTAGCCGGACAGGAAACTATTCACTTC.

The V and J genes are TRBV19 and TRBJ2-5; tentatively, D is TRBD2 (5 bases). Trimming stripped 3 bases from V and 4 bases from J, with 18 bases between. The length of the CDR3 is 16 residues. Germline CDR1 and CDR2: LNHDA and SQIVND (reference sequence). This chain's CDR3 is CASSMIVGAPSETQYF. In nucleotides, the CDR3 is TGTGCCAGTAGTATGATCGTGGGAGCCCCGTCAGAGACCCAGTACTTC.

The chain is built from TRBV9 and TRBJ2-7; D is possibly TRBD1 or TRBD2 (5 bases each). Between the trimmed V and J ends, which lost 4 bases and 6 bases, there was a span of 20 bases. CDR1 and CDR2 from the germline V gene are SGDLS and YYNGEE. CDR3 size: 15 residues. The chain's CDR3 is CASSSTGTNLAEQYF. For the CDR3, the DNA is TGTGCCAGCAGCTCGACCGGGACCAATTTGGCCGAGCAGTACTTC.

The chain uses TRBV25-1 and TRBJ1-2; D is perhaps TRBD1 (6 bases). The CDR3 is made up of 12 amino acids. V lost 4 bases and J lost 6, with 9 bases in between. Germline V CDR1 and CDR2: MGHDK, SYGVNS. CDR3 sequence: CASSVGANGYTF. The CDR3 nucleotides read TGTGCCAGCAGTGTGGGGGCGAATGGCTACACCTTC.

The J gene is TRBJ1-2, the V gene TRBV11-1; TRBD1 matches at 9 bases. The V gene's germline CDR1 is SGHAT and CDR2 FQDESV (reference sequence). V trimming: 6 bases; J trimming: 6 bases; junction bases outside the gene matches: 5. The CDR3 length is 13 residues. The DNA for the CDR3 is TGTGCCAGCAGTGCACAGGGGGCGGATGGCTACACCTTC. Translated: CASSAQGADGYTF.

The chain couples TRBV28 to TRBJ2-3, with 7 bases that match TRBD2. The V segment lost 6 bases and the J segment 4 bases; nucleotides outside the gene matches: 13. Germline CDR1 reads MDHEN; CDR2 reads SYDVKM. This CDR3 spans 16 amino acids. In DNA form, the CDR3 reads TGTGCCAGCAGACCCCCCCTTAAGGGAGGGGCAGATACGCAGTATTTT. Translation gives CASRPPLKGGADTQYF. The full variable domain, rest sourced from reference TRBV28 and TRBJ2-3, is DVKVTQSSRYLVKRTGEKVFLECVQDMDHENMFWYRQDPGLGLRLIYFSYDVKMKEKGDIPEGYSVSREKKERFSLILESASTNQTSMYLCASRPPLKGGADTQYFGPGTRLTVL.

This chain links TRBV11-2 with TRBJ2-7, with 8 bases lining up with TRBD2. Germline lookup yields CDR1 SGHAT and CDR2 FQNNGV. The CDR3 has 13 amino acids. CDR3 sequence: CATGWGLGYEQYF. The CDR3 region has the DNA TGTGCGACGGGCTGGGGACTAGGCTACGAGCAGTACTTC.

This chain uses TRBV10-1 with TRBJ1-5, with D tentatively TRBD1 (5 bases). V was shortened by 6 bases and J by 7 bases, with 13 bases between the two germline ends. Germline CDR1 reads WNHNN; CDR2 reads SYGVQD (reference sequence). The CDR3 covers 13 residues. The CDR3 sequence: CASSRDPRQPQHF. CDR3 coding DNA: TGCGCCAGCAGCCGGGACCCCAGGCAGCCCCAGCATTTT.

V usage is TRBV20-1 and J usage is TRBJ2-7; D not certain. Germline V lookup: CDR1 DFQATT, CDR2 SNEGSKA (reference sequence). V was cut by 5 bases and J by 3 bases, with 8 bases left in between. The CDR3 totals 11 residues. The CDR3 region is CSARRSYEQYF. CDR3 DNA: TGCAGTGCTCGAAGGAGCTACGAGCAGTACTTC.

This chain links TRBV5-4 with TRBJ1-1; 11 bases are shared with TRBD1. This CDR3 spans 14 amino acids. With 3 bases clipped from V and 6 bases from J, the junction kept 4 bases outside the gene matches. Germline V gene sequence: CDR1 SGHNT, CDR2 YYREEE (reference sequence). CDR3 in amino acids: CASSSRDRGSEAFF. CDR3 sequence (DNA): TGTGCCAGCAGCTCCCGGGACAGGGGGTCTGAAGCTTTCTTT.

This chain joins TRBV5-5 and TRBJ2-7; D is uncertain. In germline, CDR1 is SGHKS, CDR2 YYEKEE (reference sequence). V lost 0 bases and J 5 bases, leaving 12 bases between the germline ends. The CDR3 contains 14 residues. The DNA for the CDR3 is TGTGCCAGCAGCTTGGAAATAACTTACCACGAGCAGTACTTC. Protein sequence: CASSLEITYHEQYF.

The chain uses TRBV4-1 and TRBJ1-4, with 8 bases aligning to TRBD1. J was trimmed by 5 bases and V by 1 base; bases with no gene match: 6. From germline, CDR1 is MGHRA and CDR2 YSYEKL. The CDR3 is 16 residues long. The CDR3 here is CASSQGAGTGNEKLFF. The CDR3 nucleotides are TGCGCCAGCAGCCAAGGGGCAGGGACAGGAAATGAAAAACTGTTTTTT.

V gene TRBV19 combines with J gene TRBJ2-7; a weak D match, TRBD1 (5 bases). This CDR3 has 13 residues. The germline CDR1 and CDR2 sequences are LNHDA and SQIVND (reference sequence). V gave up 3 bases and J gave up 7 bases, with 13 bases separating them. The CDR3 coding sequence is TGTGCCAGTAGTATGCAGGGTCTGGGGGAGCAGTACTTC. The encoded protein is CASSMQGLGEQYF.

In DNA, the CDR3 is TGCGCCAGCAGCCCCGATAGGAGCACAGATACGCAGTATTTT. Residues: CASSPDRSTDTQYF. The genes are TRBV5-1 and TRBJ2-3; no firm D call. This CDR3 has 14 amino acids. V was pared by 4 bases and J by 0 bases, with 9 bases between. Germline V lookup: CDR1 SGHRS, CDR2 YFSETQ.

J is TRBJ2-7 and V is TRBV6-5, with a possible D match to TRBD1 (5 bases). The germline V gene encodes CDR1 MNHEY and CDR2 SVGAGI. V shed 3 bases and J shed 3 bases, with 15 bases lying between them. The CDR3 is made up of 15 amino acids. CDR3 sequence reads: CASSYEFTGHYEQYF. CDR3 in DNA: TGTGCCAGCAGTTATGAGTTTACAGGTCACTACGAGCAGTACTTC.

The chain carries TRBV6-4 and TRBJ1-5, with D uncertain. The CDR3 spans 14 residues. The V end lost 4 bases, the J end lost 10 bases, and 17 bases lay between the germline ends. Germline V gene sequence: CDR1 MRHNA, CDR2 SNTAGT. The CDR3 nucleotides are TGTGCCAGCAGTGCCTCGGAGGCAAAGGGCCCCCAGCATTTT. It encodes CASSASEAKGPQHF.

This sequence joins TRBV14 and TRBJ1-3, with 7 bases identical to TRBD1. This CDR3 region has 14 residues. Germline trimming cut 8 bases from V and 0 bases from J; bases unmatched to any gene: 4. CDR1 and CDR2 (germline): SGHDN, FVKESK. The DNA of the CDR3 is TGTGCCAGCGCAGGGGGACACTCTGGAAACACCATATATTTT. It codes for CASAGGHSGNTIYF.

The chain has TRBV11-3 and TRBJ2-5; D is unclear. The CDR3 has 12 amino acids. The germline V gene encodes CDR1 SGHNT and CDR2 YENEEA. V was shortened by 3 bases and J by 9 bases, with 11 bases between the two germline ends. The CDR3 DNA reads TGTGCCAGCAGCTTGTGGAGTGGGGCCCAGTACTTC. It yields the protein CASSLWSGAQYF.

This rearrangement joins TRBV27 to TRBJ2-1, with 10 bases aligning to TRBD1. This CDR3 spans 17 amino acids. V lost 1 base, J lost 0 bases, and 3 bases stayed unmatched. Germline values: CDR1 MNHEY, CDR2 SMNVEV (reference sequence). The CDR3 nucleotides read TGTGCCAGCAGTTTATGGGGACAGGGGTACTCCTACAATGAGCAGTTCTTC. Amino acids: CASSLWGQGYSYNEQFF.